Each of the 30 T cell receptor beta chains below was sequenced from the same sample in a study of blood T cell repertoires in COVID-19. The repertoire was sequenced with immunoSEQ multiplex PCR; TCRdb's copy has only in-frame clones and lacks some. The sample has around 65,000 clones, 75% to 85% seen once. What was sequenced was peripheral blood. These receptors all come from a human donor in a cohort sampled during active COVID-19.

The J gene is TRBJ1-1, the V gene TRBV2; 8 positions match TRBD1. The CDR3 has 15 amino acids. V lost 4 bases, J lost 6 bases, and 10 bases stayed unmatched. Germline values: CDR1 SNHLY, CDR2 FYNNEI. CDR3 nucleotides: TGTGCCAGCAGTGTTCAGGGGGCGATTGTCCCTGAAGCTTTCTTT. Residues: CASSVQGAIVPEAFF.

The chain couples TRBV10-3 to TRBJ1-3, with 9 bases aligning to TRBD1. With 6 bases clipped from V and 5 bases from J, the junction kept 2 bases outside the gene matches. CDR1 ENHRY and CDR2 SYGVKD come from the germline V gene. The CDR3 is 13 residues long. The CDR3, as DNA: TGTGCCATCAGACAGGGGGCGAGAAACACCATATATTTT. Encoded protein: CAIRQGARNTIYF.

The gene calls are TRBV28 and TRBJ1-5; TRBD1 aligns across 9 bases. The CDR3 runs to 15 residues. J gave up 7 bases and V 3 bases, and 7 bases lay outside the gene matches. In germline, CDR1 is MDHEN, CDR2 SYDVKM. The chain's CDR3 is CASSFPTDRGQPQHF. In DNA, the CDR3 is TGTGCCAGCAGTTTCCCGACGGACAGGGGCCAGCCCCAGCATTTT.

The chain recombines TRBV5-1 with TRBJ2-3; 7 bases map to TRBD2. Trimming removed 4 bases from V and 4 bases from J; junction bases left unmatched: 9. There are 15 residues in the CDR3. CDR1 is SGHRS, CDR2 YFSETQ, per germline. In nucleotides, the CDR3 is TGCGCCAGCAGCCCGGGGGGAGATGTCTCAGATACGCAGTATTTT. Protein: CASSPGGDVSDTQYF.

The chain is built from TRBV27 and TRBJ1-6; TRBD1 agrees at 7 bases. J was trimmed by 7 bases and V by 3 bases; bases with no gene match: 3. The length of the CDR3 is 14 residues. Germline V lookup: CDR1 MNHEY, CDR2 SMNVEV (reference sequence). Here the CDR3 reads CASSFGTENSPLHF. CDR3 nucleotides: TGTGCCAGCAGTTTCGGGACAGAAAATTCACCCCTCCACTTT.

This clone was detected a few times. The chain has TRBV7-2 and TRBJ1-5; no clear D. Trimming pared 3 bases from V and 4 bases from J, leaving 7 bases between. Germline-derived CDR1 and CDR2 are SGHTA and FQGNSA. The CDR3 covers 13 residues. In DNA form, the CDR3 reads TGTGCCAGCAGCTTCACAGTTAATCAGCCCCAGCATTTT. Amino acids: CASSFTVNQPQHF.

V and J are TRBV11-2 and TRBJ2-2, with D uncertain. CDR3 length equals 16 residues. V lost 4 bases to trimming and J lost 3 bases, with 15 bases between them. CDR1 is SGHAT and CDR2 is FQNNGV in the germline V gene. DNA of the CDR3: TGTGCCAGCAGCTCTCCTGTTGTGCGCGACACCGGGGAGCTGTTTTTT. Translation: CASSSPVVRDTGELFF.

The chain has TRBV14 and TRBJ1-2; the D is unclear. The CDR3 has 13 amino acids. Germline CDR1 reads SGHDN; CDR2 reads FVKESK. Between the trimmed V and J ends, which lost 0 bases and 8 bases, there was a span of 10 bases. DNA for the CDR3: TGTGCCAGCAGCCAAGACCGCACGGAGGGCTACACCTTC. Encoded protein: CASSQDRTEGYTF.

V is TRBV30 and J is TRBJ2-5; a possible D gene is TRBD1 (6 bases). Trimming removed 0 bases from V and 1 base from J, with 12 bases in between. The CDR3 is 15 amino acids. Germline V gene sequence: CDR1 GTSNPN, CDR2 SVGIG (reference sequence). The CDR3 loop reads CAWSVRTALQETQYF. CDR3 DNA: TGTGCCTGGAGTGTACGGACAGCCCTCCAAGAGACCCAGTACTTC. The complete variable domain, with remaining parts taken from reference TRBV30 and TRBJ2-5, reads SQTIHQWPATLVQPVGSPLSLECTVEGTSNPNLYWYRQAAGRGLQLLFYSVGIGQISSEVPQNLSASRPQDRQFILSSKKLLLSDSGFYLCAWSVRTALQETQYFGPGTRLLVL.

This clone has only a few counts. The chain couples TRBV6-2 or TRBV6-3 to TRBJ2-7; 8 nucleotides line up with TRBD1. V was clipped by 2 bases and J by 0 bases; unmatched bases: 6. CDR3 length equals 16 residues. Germline CDR1 MNHEY, CDR2 SVGEGT. CDR3 loop: CASSYPRQGFSYEQYF. DNA for the CDR3: TGTGCCAGCAGTTACCCTAGACAGGGGTTCTCCTACGAGCAGTACTTC.

To note about this clone: The junction does not match germline at one end; this may be a read error. This chain uses TRBV12-3 or TRBV12-4 with TRBJ1-2, with D possibly being TRBD1 (5 bases). The CDR3 loop spans 13 amino acids. The chain's CDR3 is CASSLGDSHGFTF. CDR3 bases: TGTGCCAGCAGTTTAGGCGACAGTCATGGCTTCACCTTC.

The chain is built from TRBV2 and TRBJ1-4; the D gene is possibly TRBD1 (6 bases). CDR3 length: 13 residues. The V end lost 5 bases, the J end lost 8 bases, and 12 bases lay between the germline ends. Germline assignment: CDR1 SNHLY and CDR2 FYNNEI. CDR3 in amino acids: CASSISRGEKLFF. CDR3 coding DNA: TGTGCCAGCAGTATATCCAGGGGCGAAAAACTGTTTTTT.

The J gene is TRBJ2-1, the V gene TRBV12-5; unclear D gene. This CDR3 comprises 13 residues. Between the trimmed V and J ends, which lost 4 bases and 8 bases, there was a span of 12 bases. Germline values: CDR1 LGHNT, CDR2 FRNRAP. The CDR3 bases are TGTGCTAGTGGTTCCGGGTCTGCCCATGAGCAGTTCTTC. Translated, it gives CASGSGSAHEQFF.

The V and J genes are TRBV28 and TRBJ2-2; TRBD1 agrees at 7 bases. V shed 2 bases and J 1 base; nucleotides not matched to a gene: 10. CDR1 and CDR2 (germline): MDHEN, SYDVKM. The CDR3 has 18 amino acids. The CDR3 DNA follows: TGTGCCAGCAGTTTACCGCTGCAGGGGGTAATGAACACCGGGGAGCTGTTTTTT. Translating gives CASSLPLQGVMNTGELFF.

The chain employs TRBV5-1 and TRBJ2-1; the D is unclear. CDR1 and CDR2 (germline): SGHRS, YFSETQ. The CDR3 is 13 amino acids. The V end lost 4 bases, the J end lost 8 bases, and 13 bases lay between the germline ends. This CDR3 is CASSPNLSDEQFF. Here the CDR3 DNA reads TGCGCCAGCAGCCCGAACCTATCGGATGAGCAGTTCTTC.

The CDR3 DNA follows: TGTGCCAGCAGCCAAGATGATGGAGTTAGCAATCAGCCCCAGCATTTT. Protein product: CASSQDDGVSNQPQHF. This chain links TRBV3-1 (or the pseudogene TRBV3-2) with TRBJ1-5; D ambiguous. Trimming removed 0 bases at V and 0 bases at J, with 9 bases between. Looked up from germline, CDR1 is LGHDT and CDR2 is YNNKEL (reference sequence). The CDR3 loop spans 16 amino acids.

J is TRBJ2-7 and V is TRBV11-2, with a weak D call TRBD1 (6 bases). V gave up 1 base and J gave up 4 bases, with 11 bases separating them. CDR1 SGHAT and CDR2 FQNNGV come from the germline V gene. The CDR3 is 14 amino acids. Here the CDR3 reads CASSLGQGWYEQYF. In DNA form, the CDR3 reads TGTGCCAGCAGCTTAGGGCAGGGGTGGTACGAGCAGTACTTC. Variable domain in full (rest from reference TRBV11-2 and TRBJ2-7): EAGVAQSPRYKIIEKRQSVAFWCNPISGHATLYWYQQILGQGPKLLIQFQNNGVVDDSQLPKDRFSAERLKGVDSTLKIQPAKLEDSAVYLCASSLGQGWYEQYFGPGTRLTVT.

V and J are TRBV12-3 or TRBV12-4 and TRBJ1-2; 7 nucleotides line up with TRBD1. Trimming took 6 bases from V and 5 from J; bases not matched to a gene: 6. The CDR3 consists of 13 residues. The DNA of the CDR3 is TGTGCCAGCAGCCAGGGACAGTCATATGGCTACACCTTC. Amino acids: CASSQGQSYGYTF.

V gene TRBV19 combines with J gene TRBJ1-4; D might be TRBD1 (5 bases). This CDR3 has 14 amino acids. Trimming removed 3 bases from V and 8 bases from J, with 13 bases in between. The V gene's germline CDR1 is LNHDA and CDR2 SQIVND (reference sequence). This chain's CDR3 is CASSMGGDREKLFF. The CDR3 DNA follows: TGTGCCAGTAGTATGGGGGGGGACCGCGAAAAACTGTTTTTT.

The chain carries TRBV5-1 and TRBJ1-4; no clear D gene. The CDR3 is 16 residues long. V lost 5 bases and J 3 bases, leaving 17 bases between the germline ends. Germline-derived CDR1 and CDR2 are SGHRS and YFSETQ. CDR3 region: CASRPIPGIPNEKLFF. As DNA, the CDR3 is TGCGCCAGCAGACCCATTCCAGGAATACCTAATGAAAAACTGTTTTTT.

The V gene is TRBV29-1, the J gene TRBJ2-2, with 8 bases that match TRBD1. The CDR3 consists of 13 residues. The trim removed 7 bases at V and 5 bases at J, leaving 6 bases unmatched. CDR1 is SQVTM and CDR2 is ANQGSEA in the germline V gene. The chain's CDR3 is CSGNRGETGELFF. In DNA form, the CDR3 reads TGCAGCGGAAACAGGGGGGAGACCGGGGAGCTGTTTTTT.

This clone was counted between two and nine times. The rearrangement links TRBV6-1 to TRBJ1-6; a possible D gene is TRBD1 (5 bases). The CDR3 contains 15 residues. Germline loops: CDR1 MNHNS, CDR2 SASEGT. Trimming left V 2 bases short and J 6 bases short, with 11 bases between. The CDR3, as DNA: TGTGCCAGCAGTGAACCGTCAGGGCCTAATTCACCCCTCCACTTT. Translated, it gives CASSEPSGPNSPLHF.

The gene calls are TRBV28 and TRBJ1-5; D not resolved. CDR1 is MDHEN, CDR2 SYDVKM, per germline. V was cut by 3 bases and J by 4 bases, with 10 bases left in between. The length of the CDR3 is 14 residues. The CDR3 sequence is CASSLGPANQPQHF. For the CDR3, the DNA is TGTGCCAGCAGTTTGGGCCCGGCAAATCAGCCCCAGCATTTT. Supplemented by reference TRBV28 and TRBJ1-5, the full variable domain reads DVKVTQSSRYLVKRTGEKVFLECVQDMDHENMFWYRQDPGLGLRLIYFSYDVKMKEKGDIPEGYSVSREKKERFSLILESASTNQTSMYLCASSLGPANQPQHFGDGTRLSIL.

The CDR3 loop reads CASSPGTNNEQFF. Written as DNA, the CDR3 is TGCGCCAGCAGCCCCGGGACTAACAATGAGCAGTTCTTC. The V call is TRBV5-1, the J call TRBJ2-1; 7 positions match TRBD2. This CDR3 spans 13 amino acids. V trimming: 4 bases; J trimming: 5 bases; junction bases outside the gene matches: 3. CDR1 and CDR2 from the germline V gene are SGHRS and YFSETQ.

The V gene is TRBV18, the J gene TRBJ2-2, with 9 bases that match TRBD1. Germline CDR1 KGHSH, CDR2 LQKENI. This CDR3 region has 15 residues. V lost 3 bases, J lost 7 bases, and 6 bases stayed unmatched. DNA for the CDR3: TGTGCCAGCTCACCCCGAGGACAGGGGATCGGGGAGCTGTTTTTT. Residues: CASSPRGQGIGELFF.

This clone came up once. The gene calls are TRBV25-1 and TRBJ2-5; D is perhaps TRBD1 (6 bases). The CDR3 covers 15 residues. Trimming cost V 4 bases and J 4 bases, with 16 bases left between them. Germline CDR1 and CDR2: MGHDK and SYGVNS. CDR3 nucleotides: TGTGCCAGCAGTGTGTCATTCAGGGGCCCAGAGACCCAGTACTTC. Translation: CASSVSFRGPETQYF. The full variable domain, with the rest looked up from reference TRBV25-1 and TRBJ2-5, is EADIYQTPRYLVIGTGKKITLECSQTMGHDKMYWYQQDPGMELHLIHYSYGVNSTEKGDLSSESTVSRIRTEHFPLTLESARPSHTSQYLCASSVSFRGPETQYFGPGTRLLVL.

The rearrangement links TRBV11-2 to TRBJ1-1; D is unresolved. The germline gives CDR1 SGHAT, CDR2 FQNNGV. V was cut by 1 base and J by 2 bases, with 8 bases left in between. The CDR3 has 14 amino acids. CDR3 region: CASSLVVGNTEAFF. The CDR3 DNA reads as TGTGCCAGCAGCTTAGTGGTCGGTAACACTGAAGCTTTCTTT.

This clone was seen a handful of times. The DNA of the CDR3 is TGTGCCAGCTTCACCGGAGGACAGGTCAACGAGCAGTACTTC. Protein: CASFTGGQVNEQYF. The chain couples TRBV18 to TRBJ2-7; TRBD1 aligns across 7 bases. This CDR3 has 14 amino acids. Germline-derived CDR1 and CDR2 are KGHSH and LQKENI. V trimming: 7 bases; J trimming: 5 bases; junction bases outside the gene matches: 11.

This clone appeared a single time. The CDR3 DNA is TGTGCCAGCAGCGCGACAAACACAGATACGCAGTATTTT. It translates to CASSATNTDTQYF. The genes are TRBV9 and TRBJ2-3, with unresolved D. Germline V gives CDR1 SGDLS, CDR2 YYNGEE. The CDR3 covers 13 residues. V shed 3 bases and J shed 2 bases, with 7 bases lying between them.

This sequence joins TRBV5-1 and TRBJ1-5, with 9 bases matching TRBD1. CDR1 and CDR2 (germline): SGHRS, YFSETQ. CDR3 length: 14 residues. V was pared by 2 bases and J by 7 bases, with 4 bases of the junction left unmatched. CDR3 sequence (DNA): TGCGCCAGCAGCTTCCGACAGGGGGGACAGCCCCAGCATTTT. As protein: CASSFRQGGQPQHF.